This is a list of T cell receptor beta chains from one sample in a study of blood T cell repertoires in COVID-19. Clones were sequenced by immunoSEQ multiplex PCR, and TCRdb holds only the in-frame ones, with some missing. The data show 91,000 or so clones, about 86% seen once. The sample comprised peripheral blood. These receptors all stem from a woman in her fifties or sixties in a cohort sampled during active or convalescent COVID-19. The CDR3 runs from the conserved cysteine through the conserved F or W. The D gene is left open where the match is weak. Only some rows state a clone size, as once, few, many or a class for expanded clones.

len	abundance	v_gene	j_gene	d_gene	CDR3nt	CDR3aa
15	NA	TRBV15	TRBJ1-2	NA	TGTGCCACCAGCAGAGGGAGGGGAGTCTTCGATGGCTACACCTTC	CATSRGRGVFDGYTF
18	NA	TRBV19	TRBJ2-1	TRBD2	TGTGCCAGTAGTATTACCGGGACTAGCGGGGGGGCCGGTAATGAGCAGTTCTTC	CASSITGTSGGAGNEQFF
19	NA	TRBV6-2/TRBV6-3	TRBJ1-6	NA	TGTGCCAGCAGTTACTATCCGGGTTCCACAGGGTCCTATAATTCACCCCTCCACTTT	CASSYYPGSTGSYNSPLHF
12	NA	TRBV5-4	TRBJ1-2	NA	TGTGCCAGCAGCTTGGACAGCTATGGCTACACCTTC	CASSLDSYGYTF
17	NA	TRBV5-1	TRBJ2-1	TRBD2	TGCGCCAGCAGCCTGTCCACAATAGCGGGGGCCTACAATGAGCAGTTCTTC	CASSLSTIAGAYNEQFF
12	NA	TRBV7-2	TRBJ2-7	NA	TGTGCCAGCAGCCCGGGACTCAGCCGGGCGTACTTC	CASSPGLSRAYF
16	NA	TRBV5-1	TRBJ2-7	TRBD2	TGCGCCAGCAGCTTACTAGCGGGGGCTATACCGGGCGAGCAGTACTTC	CASSLLAGAIPGEQYF
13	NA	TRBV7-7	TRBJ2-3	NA	TGTGCTAGCAGCCGGGGAGGTACAGATACGCAGTATTTT	CASSRGGTDTQYF
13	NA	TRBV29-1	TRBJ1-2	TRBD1	TGCAGCGTTACAGGACAGGGCCTCTATGGCTACACCTTC	CSVTGQGLYGYTF
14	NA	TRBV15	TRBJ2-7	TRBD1	TGTGCCACCAGCAGGGACAGGGGACGCCTCGAGCAGTACTTC	CATSRDRGRLEQYF
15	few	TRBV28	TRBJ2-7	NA	TGTGCCAGCAGTGTAAATCCGGGTCCTTCCTACGAGCAGTACTTC	CASSVNPGPSYEQYF
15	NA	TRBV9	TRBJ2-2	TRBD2	TGTGCCAGCAGCGGAGGACTAGCGGGCACCGGGGAGCTGTTTTTT	CASSGGLAGTGELFF
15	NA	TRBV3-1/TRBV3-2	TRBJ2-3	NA	TGTGCCAGCACTTCTGAGGGCGGAAACACAGATACGCAGTATTTT	CASTSEGGNTDTQYF
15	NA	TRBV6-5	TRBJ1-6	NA	TGTGCCAGCAGTTACTCGACAACCCTTGGTTCACCCCTCCACTTT	CASSYSTTLGSPLHF
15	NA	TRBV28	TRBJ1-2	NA	TGTGCCAGCAGTTTACTTATCGGGTCCAACTATGGCTACACCTTC	CASSLLIGSNYGYTF
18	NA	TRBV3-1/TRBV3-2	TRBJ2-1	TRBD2	TGTGCCAGCAGCCAAGTTGGACTAGCGGGAGGGGACTACAATGAGCAGTTCTTC	CASSQVGLAGGDYNEQFF
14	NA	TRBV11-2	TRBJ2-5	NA	TGTGCCAGCAGCCGATTCGGACAGTCGGAGACCCAGTACTTC	CASSRFGQSETQYF
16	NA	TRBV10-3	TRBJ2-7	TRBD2	TGTGCCATCAGAACCGGGACTAGCGGTAGCTCCTACGAGCAGTACTTC	CAIRTGTSGSSYEQYF
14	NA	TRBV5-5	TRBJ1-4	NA	TGTGCCAGCAGCTTGTGGACTGTCCGGGAAAAACTGTTTTTT	CASSLWTVREKLFF
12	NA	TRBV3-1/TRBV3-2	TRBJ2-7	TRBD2	TGTGCCAGCAGCCAAGCGGGGGGGGGAACGTACTTC	CASSQAGGGTYF
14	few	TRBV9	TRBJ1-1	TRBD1	TGTGCCAGCAGCTTCGGGACAGGGGTGACTGAAGCTTTCTTT	CASSFGTGVTEAFF
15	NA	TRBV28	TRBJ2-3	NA	TGTGCCAGCAGCCTCGGGACACTTAGCACAGATACGCAGTATTTT	CASSLGTLSTDTQYF
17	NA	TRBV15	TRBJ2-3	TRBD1	TGTGCCACCAGCAGGGGGGACAGGGGGGAATTCACAGATACGCAGTATTTT	CATSRGDRGEFTDTQYF
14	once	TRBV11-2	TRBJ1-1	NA	TGTGCCAGCAGCTTAGGATGGCAGAACACTGAAGCTTTCTTT	CASSLGWQNTEAFF
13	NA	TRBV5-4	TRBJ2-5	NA	TGTGCCAGCAGCTACCCCAGCCAAGAGACCCAGTACTTC	CASSYPSQETQYF
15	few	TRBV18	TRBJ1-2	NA	TGTGCCAGCTCTCGCAACGCAGGGGCGATGGATGGCTACACCTTC	CASSRNAGAMDGYTF
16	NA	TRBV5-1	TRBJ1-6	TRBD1	TGCGCCAGCAGCTCCACCTGGCAGGGGGCAGGTTCACCCCTCCACTTT	CASSSTWQGAGSPLHF
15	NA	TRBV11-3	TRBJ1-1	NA	TGTGCCAGCAGCTTAGGCCCGGCAGGGAACACTGAAGCTTTCTTT	CASSLGPAGNTEAFF
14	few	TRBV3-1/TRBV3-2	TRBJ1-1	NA	TGTGCCAGCAGACCTAGCGGGCTGGAGACTGAAGCTTTCTTT	CASRPSGLETEAFF
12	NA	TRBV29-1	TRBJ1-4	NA	TGCAGCGTTGCAGCGACAGCTGAAAAACTGTTTTTT	CSVAATAEKLFF
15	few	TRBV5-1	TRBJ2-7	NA	TGCGCCAGCAGCCGGACGGAGGGCCCCGGAGGAGAGCAGTACTTC	CASSRTEGPGGEQYF
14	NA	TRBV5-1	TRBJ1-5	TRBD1	TGCGCCAGCAGCTGGACAGGGGGTGATCAGCCCCAGCATTTT	CASSWTGGDQPQHF
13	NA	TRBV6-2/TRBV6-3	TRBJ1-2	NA	TGTGCCAGCACCCCTTCCGGACTCTATGGCTACACCTTC	CASTPSGLYGYTF
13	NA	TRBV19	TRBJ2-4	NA	TGTGCCAGTAGAGGACTAGCCAAAAACATTCAGTACTTC	CASRGLAKNIQYF
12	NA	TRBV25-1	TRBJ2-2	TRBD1	TGTGCCAGCAGCTTACCAGGGGGAGAGCTGTTTTTT	CASSLPGGELFF
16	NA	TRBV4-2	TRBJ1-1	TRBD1	TGTGCCAGCAGCCTCCACAGGGGAGTAATGAACACTGAAGCTTTCTTT	CASSLHRGVMNTEAFF
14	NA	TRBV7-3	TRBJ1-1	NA	TGTGCCAGCAGCTCTCAGGGAAAAGTCTCTGAAGCTTTCTTT	CASSSQGKVSEAFF
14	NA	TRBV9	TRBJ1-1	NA	TGTGCCAGCAGTTCCTTAGTCGGGGGCACTGAAGCTTTCTTT	CASSSLVGGTEAFF
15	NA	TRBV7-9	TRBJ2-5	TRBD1	TGTGCCAGCAGCCTCGGGACAGGGGGCGGTGAGACCCAGTACTTC	CASSLGTGGGETQYF
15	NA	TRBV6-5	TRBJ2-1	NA	TGTGCCAGCAGCTTCTCAGGCGCCATGTACAATGAGCAGTTCTTC	CASSFSGAMYNEQFF
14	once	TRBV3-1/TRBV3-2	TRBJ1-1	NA	TGTGCCAGCAGCCAAGTGGAGGGAAACACTGAAGCTTTCTTT	CASSQVEGNTEAFF
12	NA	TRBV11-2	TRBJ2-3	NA	TGTGCCAGCAGCTTAGGCGCAGATACGCAGTATTTT	CASSLGADTQYF
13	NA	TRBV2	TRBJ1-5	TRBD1	TGTGCCAGAGGACAGGGGGCGAATCAGCCCCAGCATTTT	CARGQGANQPQHF
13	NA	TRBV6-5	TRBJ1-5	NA	TGTGCCAGCAGTTGGGGGCGCAATCAGCCCCAGCATTTT	CASSWGRNQPQHF
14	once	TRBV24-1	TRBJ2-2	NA	TGTGCCACCAGTGACCCTAGGGGTACCGGGGAGCTGTTTTTT	CATSDPRGTGELFF
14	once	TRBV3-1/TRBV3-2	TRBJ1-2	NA	TGTGCCAGCAGCCCCCTTGAGGGAAACTATGGCTACACCTTC	CASSPLEGNYGYTF
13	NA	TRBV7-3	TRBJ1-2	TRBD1	TGTGCCAGCAGCCAGGGACAGTTCTATGGCTACACCTTC	CASSQGQFYGYTF
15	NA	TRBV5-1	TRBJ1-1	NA	TGCGCCAGCAGCCCCGGAGGGGGGGCGGGCACTGAAGCTTTCTTT	CASSPGGGAGTEAFF
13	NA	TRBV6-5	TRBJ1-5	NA	TGTGCCAGCAGCCCCCCAGGCACCCAGCCCCAGCATTTT	CASSPPGTQPQHF
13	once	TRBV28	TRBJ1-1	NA	TGTGCCAGCCAGGCAGGGATGAACACTGAAGCTTTCTTT	CASQAGMNTEAFF
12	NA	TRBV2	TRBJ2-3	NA	TGTGCCAGCAGCTTCGACTCAGATACGCAGTATTTT	CASSFDSDTQYF
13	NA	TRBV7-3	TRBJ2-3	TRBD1	TGTGCCAGCAGCTCACAGGGGACAGATACGCAGTATTTT	CASSSQGTDTQYF
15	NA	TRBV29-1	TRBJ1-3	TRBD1	TGCAGCGTTGAGCCCCAAAGGACAGGGACAAACACCATATATTTT	CSVEPQRTGTNTIYF
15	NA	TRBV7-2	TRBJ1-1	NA	TGTGCCAGCAGCTTAGTGGGTGGGGGGGCCACTGAAGCTTTCTTT	CASSLVGGGATEAFF
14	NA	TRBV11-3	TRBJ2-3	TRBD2	TGTGCCAGCAGTTCCGGGACTACCACAGATACGCAGTATTTT	CASSSGTTTDTQYF